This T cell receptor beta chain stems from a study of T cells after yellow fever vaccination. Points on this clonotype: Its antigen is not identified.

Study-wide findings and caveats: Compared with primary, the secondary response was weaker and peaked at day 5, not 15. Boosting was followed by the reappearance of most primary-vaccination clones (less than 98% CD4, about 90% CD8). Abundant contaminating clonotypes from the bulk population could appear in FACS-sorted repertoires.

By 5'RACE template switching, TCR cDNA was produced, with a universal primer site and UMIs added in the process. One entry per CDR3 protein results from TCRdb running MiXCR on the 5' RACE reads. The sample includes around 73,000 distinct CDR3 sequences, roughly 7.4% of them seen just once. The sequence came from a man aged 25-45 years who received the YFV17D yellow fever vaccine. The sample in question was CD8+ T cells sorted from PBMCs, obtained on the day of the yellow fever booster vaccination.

The CDR3 DNA is TGTGCCAGCAGCTTAGATCCCCTCTGGGTACAAAGTTGGAGAGAGACCCAGTACTTC. Translated: CASSLDPLWVQSWRETQYF. The chain carries TRBV7-6 and TRBJ2-5, with D unresolved. The CDR3 covers 19 residues. V lost 1 base to trimming and J lost 4 bases, with 25 bases between them. Germline V gives CDR1 SGHVS, CDR2 FNYEAQ.